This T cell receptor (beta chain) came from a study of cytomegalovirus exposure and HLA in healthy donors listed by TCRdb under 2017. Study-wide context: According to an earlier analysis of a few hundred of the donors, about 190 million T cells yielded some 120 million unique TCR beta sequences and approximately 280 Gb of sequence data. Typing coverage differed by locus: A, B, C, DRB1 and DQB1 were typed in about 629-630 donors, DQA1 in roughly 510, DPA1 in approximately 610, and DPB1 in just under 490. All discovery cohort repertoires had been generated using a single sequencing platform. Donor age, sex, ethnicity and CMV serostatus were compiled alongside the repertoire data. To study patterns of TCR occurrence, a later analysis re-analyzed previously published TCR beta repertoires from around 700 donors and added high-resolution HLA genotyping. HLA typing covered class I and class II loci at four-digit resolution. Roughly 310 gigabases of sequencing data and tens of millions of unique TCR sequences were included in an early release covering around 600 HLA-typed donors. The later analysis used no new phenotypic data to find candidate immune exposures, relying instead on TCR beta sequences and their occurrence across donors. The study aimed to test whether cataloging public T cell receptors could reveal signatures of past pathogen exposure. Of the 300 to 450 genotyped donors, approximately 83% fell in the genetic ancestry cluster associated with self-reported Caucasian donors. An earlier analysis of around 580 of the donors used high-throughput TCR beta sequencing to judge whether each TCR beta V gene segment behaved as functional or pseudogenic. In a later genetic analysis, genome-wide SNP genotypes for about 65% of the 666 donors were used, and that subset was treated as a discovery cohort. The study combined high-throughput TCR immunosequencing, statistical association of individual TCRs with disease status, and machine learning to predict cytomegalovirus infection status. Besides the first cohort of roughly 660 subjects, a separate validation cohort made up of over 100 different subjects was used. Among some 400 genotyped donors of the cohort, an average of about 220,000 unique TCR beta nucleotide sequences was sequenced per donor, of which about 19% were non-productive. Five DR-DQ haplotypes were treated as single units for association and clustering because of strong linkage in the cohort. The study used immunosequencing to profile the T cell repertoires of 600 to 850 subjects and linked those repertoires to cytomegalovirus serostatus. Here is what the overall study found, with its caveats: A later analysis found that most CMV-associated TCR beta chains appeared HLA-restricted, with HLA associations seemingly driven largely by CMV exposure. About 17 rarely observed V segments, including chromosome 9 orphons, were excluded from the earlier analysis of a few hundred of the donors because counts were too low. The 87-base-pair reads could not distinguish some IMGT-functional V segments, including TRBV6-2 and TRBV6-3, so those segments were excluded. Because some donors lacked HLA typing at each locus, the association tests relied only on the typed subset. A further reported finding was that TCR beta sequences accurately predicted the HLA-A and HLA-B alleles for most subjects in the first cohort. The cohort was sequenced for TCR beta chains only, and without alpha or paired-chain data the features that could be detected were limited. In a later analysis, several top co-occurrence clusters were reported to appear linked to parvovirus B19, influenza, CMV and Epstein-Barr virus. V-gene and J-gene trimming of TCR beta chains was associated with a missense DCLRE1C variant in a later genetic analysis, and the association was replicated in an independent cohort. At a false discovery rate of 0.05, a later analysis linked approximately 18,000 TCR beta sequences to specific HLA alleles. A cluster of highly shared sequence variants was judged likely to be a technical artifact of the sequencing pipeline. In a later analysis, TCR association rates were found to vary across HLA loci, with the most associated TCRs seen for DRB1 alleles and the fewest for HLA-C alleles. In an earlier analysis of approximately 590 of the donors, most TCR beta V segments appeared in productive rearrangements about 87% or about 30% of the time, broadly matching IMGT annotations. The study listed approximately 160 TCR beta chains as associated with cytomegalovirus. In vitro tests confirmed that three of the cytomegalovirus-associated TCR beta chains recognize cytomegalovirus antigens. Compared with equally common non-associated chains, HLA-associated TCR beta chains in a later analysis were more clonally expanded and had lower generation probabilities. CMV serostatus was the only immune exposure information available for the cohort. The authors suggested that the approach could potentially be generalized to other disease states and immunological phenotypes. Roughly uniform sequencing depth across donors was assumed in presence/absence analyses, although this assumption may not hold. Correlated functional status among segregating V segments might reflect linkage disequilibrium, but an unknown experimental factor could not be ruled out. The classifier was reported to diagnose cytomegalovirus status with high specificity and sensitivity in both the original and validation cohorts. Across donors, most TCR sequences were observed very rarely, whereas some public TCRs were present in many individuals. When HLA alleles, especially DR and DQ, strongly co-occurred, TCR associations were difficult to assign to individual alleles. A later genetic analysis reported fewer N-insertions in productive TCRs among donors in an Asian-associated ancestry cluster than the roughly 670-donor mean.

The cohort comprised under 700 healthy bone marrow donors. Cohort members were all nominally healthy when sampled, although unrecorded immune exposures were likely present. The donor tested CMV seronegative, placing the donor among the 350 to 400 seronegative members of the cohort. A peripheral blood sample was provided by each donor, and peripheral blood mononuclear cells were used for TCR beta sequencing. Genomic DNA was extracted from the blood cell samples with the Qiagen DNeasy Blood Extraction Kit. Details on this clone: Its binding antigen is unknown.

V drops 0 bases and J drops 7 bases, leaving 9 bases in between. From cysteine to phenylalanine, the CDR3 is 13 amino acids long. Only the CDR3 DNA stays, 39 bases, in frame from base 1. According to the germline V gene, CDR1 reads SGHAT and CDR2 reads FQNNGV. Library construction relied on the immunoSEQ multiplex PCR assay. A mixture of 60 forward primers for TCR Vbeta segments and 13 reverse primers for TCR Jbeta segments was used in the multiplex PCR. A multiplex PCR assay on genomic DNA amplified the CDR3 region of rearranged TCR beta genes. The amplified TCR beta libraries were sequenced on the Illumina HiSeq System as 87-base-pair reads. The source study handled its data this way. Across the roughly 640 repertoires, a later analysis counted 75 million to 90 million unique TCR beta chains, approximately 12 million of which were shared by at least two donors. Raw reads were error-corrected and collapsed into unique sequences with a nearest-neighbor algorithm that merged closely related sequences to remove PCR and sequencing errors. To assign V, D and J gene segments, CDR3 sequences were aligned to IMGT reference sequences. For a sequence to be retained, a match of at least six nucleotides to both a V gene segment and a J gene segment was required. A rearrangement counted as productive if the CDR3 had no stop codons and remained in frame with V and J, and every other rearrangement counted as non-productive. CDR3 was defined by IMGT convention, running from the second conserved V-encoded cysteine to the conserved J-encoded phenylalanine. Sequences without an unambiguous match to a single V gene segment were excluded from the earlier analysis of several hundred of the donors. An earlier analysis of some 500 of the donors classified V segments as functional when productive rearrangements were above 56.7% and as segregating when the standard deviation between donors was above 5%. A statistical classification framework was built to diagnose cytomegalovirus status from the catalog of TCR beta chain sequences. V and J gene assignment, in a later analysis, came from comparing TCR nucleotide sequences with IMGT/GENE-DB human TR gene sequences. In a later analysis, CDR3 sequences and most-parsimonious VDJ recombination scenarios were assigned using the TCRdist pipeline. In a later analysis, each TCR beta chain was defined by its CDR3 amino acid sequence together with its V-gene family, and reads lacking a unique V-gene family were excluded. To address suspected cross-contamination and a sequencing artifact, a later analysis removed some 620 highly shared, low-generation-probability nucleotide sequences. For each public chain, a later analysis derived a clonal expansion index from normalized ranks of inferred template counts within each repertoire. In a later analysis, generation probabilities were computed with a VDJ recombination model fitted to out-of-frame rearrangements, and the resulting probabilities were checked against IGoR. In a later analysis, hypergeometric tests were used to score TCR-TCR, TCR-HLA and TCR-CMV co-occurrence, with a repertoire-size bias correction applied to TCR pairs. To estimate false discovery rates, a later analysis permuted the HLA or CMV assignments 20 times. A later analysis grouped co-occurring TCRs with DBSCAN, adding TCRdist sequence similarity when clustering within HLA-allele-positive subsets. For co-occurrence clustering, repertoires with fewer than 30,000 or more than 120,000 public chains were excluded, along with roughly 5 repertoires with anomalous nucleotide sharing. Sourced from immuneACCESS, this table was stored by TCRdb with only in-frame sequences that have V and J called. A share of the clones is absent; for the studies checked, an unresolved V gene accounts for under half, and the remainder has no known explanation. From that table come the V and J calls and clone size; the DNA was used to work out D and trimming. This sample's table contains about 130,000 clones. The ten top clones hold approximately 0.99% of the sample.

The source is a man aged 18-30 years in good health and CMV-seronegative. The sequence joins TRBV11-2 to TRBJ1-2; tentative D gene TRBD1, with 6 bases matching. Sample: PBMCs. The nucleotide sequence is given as TGTGCCAGCAGCTTAGATTTACAGGGTGGCTACACCTTC. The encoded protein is CASSLDLQGGYTF. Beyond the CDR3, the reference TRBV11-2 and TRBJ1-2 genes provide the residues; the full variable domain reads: EAGVAQSPRYKIIEKRQSVAFWCNPISGHATLYWYQQILGQGPKLLIQFQNNGVVDDSQLPKDRFSAERLKGVDSTLKIQPAKLEDSAVYLCASSLDLQGGYTFGSGTRLTVV.